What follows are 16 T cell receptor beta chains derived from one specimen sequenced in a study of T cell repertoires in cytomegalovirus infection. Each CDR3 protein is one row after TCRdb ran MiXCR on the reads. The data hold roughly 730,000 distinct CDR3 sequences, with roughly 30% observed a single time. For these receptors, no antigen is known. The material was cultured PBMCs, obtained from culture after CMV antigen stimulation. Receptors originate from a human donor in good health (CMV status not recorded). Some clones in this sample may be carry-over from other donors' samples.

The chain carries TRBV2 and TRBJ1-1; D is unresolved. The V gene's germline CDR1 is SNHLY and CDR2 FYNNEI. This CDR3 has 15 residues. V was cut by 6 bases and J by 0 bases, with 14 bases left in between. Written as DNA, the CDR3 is TGTGCCAGCAGCGCGGGTCGATTATTGAACACTGAAGCTTTCTTT. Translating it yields CASSAGRLLNTEAFF.

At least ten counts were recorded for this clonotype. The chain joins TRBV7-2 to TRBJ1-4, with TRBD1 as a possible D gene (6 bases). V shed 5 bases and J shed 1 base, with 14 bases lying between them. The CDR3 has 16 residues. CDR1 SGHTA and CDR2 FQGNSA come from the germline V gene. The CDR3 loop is CASSLQGTGTNEKLFF. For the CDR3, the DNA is TGTGCCAGCAGCCTCCAGGGGACGGGAACTAATGAAAAACTGTTTTTT.

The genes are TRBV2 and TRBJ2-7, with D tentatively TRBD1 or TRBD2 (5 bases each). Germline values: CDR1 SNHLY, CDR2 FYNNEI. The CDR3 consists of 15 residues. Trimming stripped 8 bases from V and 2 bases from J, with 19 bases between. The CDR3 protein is CASRSGAGKPYEQYF. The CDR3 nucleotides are TGTGCCAGCCGGTCCGGGGCAGGAAAACCCTACGAGCAGTACTTC.

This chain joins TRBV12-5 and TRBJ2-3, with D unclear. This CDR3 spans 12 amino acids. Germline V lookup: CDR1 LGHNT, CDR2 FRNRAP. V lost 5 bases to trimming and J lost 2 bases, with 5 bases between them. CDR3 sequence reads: CASGLNTDTQYF. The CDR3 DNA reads TGTGCTAGTGGTCTTAACACAGATACGCAGTATTTT.

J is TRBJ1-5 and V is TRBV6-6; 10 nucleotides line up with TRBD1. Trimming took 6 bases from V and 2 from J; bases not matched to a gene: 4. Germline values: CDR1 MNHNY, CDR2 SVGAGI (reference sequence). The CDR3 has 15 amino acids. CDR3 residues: CASSWTGGGNQPQHF. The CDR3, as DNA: TGTGCCAGCAGCTGGACAGGGGGAGGCAATCAGCCCCAGCATTTT.

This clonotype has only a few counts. The CDR3 sequence is CASSHDTGTPYNEQFF. CDR3 nucleotide sequence: TGCGCCAGCAGCCATGACACCGGGACACCCTACAATGAGCAGTTCTTC. V is TRBV4-1 and J is TRBJ2-1, with D perhaps matching TRBD1 (6 bases). The CDR3 is made up of 16 amino acids. In germline, CDR1 is MGHRA, CDR2 YSYEKL. V dropped 3 bases and J dropped 2 bases, with 14 bases sitting between them.

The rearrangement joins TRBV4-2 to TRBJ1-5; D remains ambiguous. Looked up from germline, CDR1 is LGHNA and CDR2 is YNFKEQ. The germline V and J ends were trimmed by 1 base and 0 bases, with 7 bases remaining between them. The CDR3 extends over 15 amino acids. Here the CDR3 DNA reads TGTGCCAGCAGCCAAGGGGAGAATAGCAATCAGCCCCAGCATTTT. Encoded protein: CASSQGENSNQPQHF.

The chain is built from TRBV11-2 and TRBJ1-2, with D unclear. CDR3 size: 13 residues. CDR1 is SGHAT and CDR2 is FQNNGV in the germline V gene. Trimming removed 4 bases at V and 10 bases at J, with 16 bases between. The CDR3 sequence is CASSSGPLGIYTF. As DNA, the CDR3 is TGTGCCAGCAGCTCCGGGCCCTTGGGGATCTACACCTTC.

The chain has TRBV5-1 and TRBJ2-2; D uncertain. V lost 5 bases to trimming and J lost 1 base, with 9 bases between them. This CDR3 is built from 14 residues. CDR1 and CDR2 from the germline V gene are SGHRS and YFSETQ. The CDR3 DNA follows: TGCGCCAGCAGGTTTGCTGGGAACACCGGGGAGCTGTTTTTT. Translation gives CASRFAGNTGELFF.

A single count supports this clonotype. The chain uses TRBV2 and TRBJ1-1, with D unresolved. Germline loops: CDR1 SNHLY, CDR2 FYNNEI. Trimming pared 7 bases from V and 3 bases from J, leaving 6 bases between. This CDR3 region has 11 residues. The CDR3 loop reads CASMADTEAFF. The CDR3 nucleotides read TGTGCCAGCATGGCGGACACTGAAGCTTTCTTT.

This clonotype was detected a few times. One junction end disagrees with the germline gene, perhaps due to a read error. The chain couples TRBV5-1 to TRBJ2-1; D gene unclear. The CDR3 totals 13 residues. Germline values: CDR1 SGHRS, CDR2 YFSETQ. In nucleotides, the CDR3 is TGCGCCAGCAGCCCCGACTCCCACAATGAGCAGTTCTTC. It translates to CASSPDSHNEQFF.

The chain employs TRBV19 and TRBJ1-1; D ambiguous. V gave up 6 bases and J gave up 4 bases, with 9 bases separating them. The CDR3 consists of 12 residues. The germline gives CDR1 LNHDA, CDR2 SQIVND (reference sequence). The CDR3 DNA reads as TGTGCCAGTAGCAACCTGGGCACTGAAGCTTTCTTT. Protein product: CASSNLGTEAFF.

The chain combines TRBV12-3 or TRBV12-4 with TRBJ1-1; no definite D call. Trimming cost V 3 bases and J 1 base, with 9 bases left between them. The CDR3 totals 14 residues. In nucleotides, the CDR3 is TGTGCCAGCAGTTTTCCCAGGCCGAACACTGAAGCTTTCTTT. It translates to CASSFPRPNTEAFF.

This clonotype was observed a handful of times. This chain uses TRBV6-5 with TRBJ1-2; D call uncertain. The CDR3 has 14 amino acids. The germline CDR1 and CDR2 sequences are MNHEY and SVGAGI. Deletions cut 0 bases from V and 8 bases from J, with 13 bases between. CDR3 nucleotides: TGTGCCAGCAGTTACTCGAGATCGATCCGGGGCTACACCTTC. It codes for CASSYSRSIRGYTF.

As DNA, the CDR3 is TGTGCCAGCAGCTGTCGGGACTCTAAGCTCGAGCAGTACTTC. Amino acids: CASSCRDSKLEQYF. The chain carries TRBV5-8 and TRBJ2-7; tentatively, D is TRBD2 (6 bases). There are 14 residues in the CDR3. V lost 3 bases, J lost 6 bases, and 16 bases lay in between. Germline CDR1 SGHTS, CDR2 YDEGEE.

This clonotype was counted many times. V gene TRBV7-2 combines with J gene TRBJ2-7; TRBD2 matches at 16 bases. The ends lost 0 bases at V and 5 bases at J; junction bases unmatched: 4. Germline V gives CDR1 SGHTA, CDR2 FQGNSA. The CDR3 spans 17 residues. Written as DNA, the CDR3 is TGTGCCAGCAGCTTAGCGGGACTAGCGGGAGGGCTTAACGAGCAGTACTTC. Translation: CASSLAGLAGGLNEQYF. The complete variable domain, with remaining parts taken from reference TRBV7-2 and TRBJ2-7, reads GAGVSQSPSNKVTEKGKDVELRCDPISGHTALYWYRQSLGQGLEFLIYFQGNSAPDKSGLPSDRFSAERTGGSVSTLTIQRTQQEDSAVYLCASSLAGLAGGLNEQYFGPGTRLTVT.